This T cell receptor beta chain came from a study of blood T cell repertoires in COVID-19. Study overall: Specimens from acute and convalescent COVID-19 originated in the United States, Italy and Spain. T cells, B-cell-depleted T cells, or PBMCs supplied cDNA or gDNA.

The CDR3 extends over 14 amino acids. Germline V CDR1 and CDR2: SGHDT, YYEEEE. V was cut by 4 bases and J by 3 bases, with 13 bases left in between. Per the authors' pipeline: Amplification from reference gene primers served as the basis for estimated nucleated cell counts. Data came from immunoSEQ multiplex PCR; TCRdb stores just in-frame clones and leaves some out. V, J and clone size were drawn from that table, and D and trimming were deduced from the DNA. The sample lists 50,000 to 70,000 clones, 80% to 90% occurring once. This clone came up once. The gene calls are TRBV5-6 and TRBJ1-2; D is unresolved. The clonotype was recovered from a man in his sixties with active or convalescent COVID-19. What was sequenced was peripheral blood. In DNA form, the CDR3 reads TGTGCCAGCAGCCGGCGGCCGGGGTACTATGGCTACACCTTC. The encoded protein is CASSRRPGYYGYTF. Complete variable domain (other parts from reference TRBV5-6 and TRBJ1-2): DAGVTQSPTHLIKTRGQQVTLRCSPKSGHDTVSWYQQALGQGPQFIFQYYEEEERQRGNFPDRFSGHQFPNYSSELNVNALLLGDSALYLCASSRRPGYYGYTFGSGTRLTVV.